These 24 T cell receptor beta chains were sequenced from one sample in a study of PD-L1 blockade in urothelial cancer. The data were produced by immunoSEQ multiplex PCR, yet TCRdb's version contains in-frame clones alone and is incomplete. Of fewer than 40,000 clones in the sample, 75% to 90% are singletons; the top ten hold roughly 3.8%. This sample comprised PBMCs, obtained around atezolizumab (anti-PD-L1) treatment. The receptor source for this set is a man between 45 and 60 years old with urothelial cancer.

The rearrangement uses TRBV9 and TRBJ1-4; 9 bases map to TRBD1. Germline trimming cut 4 bases from V and 8 bases from J; bases unmatched to any gene: 6. This CDR3 has 14 residues. CDR1 is SGDLS and CDR2 is YYNGEE in the germline V gene. CDR3 sequence: CASSNRTGDEKLFF. The CDR3 DNA follows: TGTGCCAGCAGCAACCGGACAGGGGACGAAAAACTGTTTTTT.

The chain recombines TRBV6-1 with TRBJ2-7, with a tentative D call TRBD1 (5 bases). The V gene's germline CDR1 is MNHNS and CDR2 SASEGT. This CDR3 has 14 residues. V was cut by 6 bases and J by 3 bases, with 15 bases left in between. CDR3 in DNA: TGTGCCAGCAGGGCGGCAGGGTGGAACTACGAGCAGTACTTC. It codes for CASRAAGWNYEQYF.

This clone appeared a single time. The V call is TRBV27, the J call TRBJ2-6, with D possibly being TRBD1 (6 bases). The V gene's germline CDR1 is MNHEY and CDR2 SMNVEV (reference sequence). V was cut by 4 bases and J by 0 bases, with 16 bases left in between. The CDR3 length is 18 residues. CDR3 DNA: TGTGCCAGCAGTTACAGGGATTCTCCGATCTCTGGGGCCAACGTCCTGACTTTC. Translation gives CASSYRDSPISGANVLTF.

This sequence joins TRBV12-5 and TRBJ1-6; tentative D call: TRBD1 (6 bases). In germline, CDR1 is LGHNT, CDR2 FRNRAP. V lost 1 base and J lost 11, with 9 bases in between. This CDR3 is 13 amino acids long. The CDR3 here is CASGLGGQPPLHF. The CDR3 DNA is TGTGCTAGTGGTTTGGGGGGGCAACCACCCCTCCACTTT.

The genes are TRBV7-6 and TRBJ2-6; D not resolved. Germline V gene sequence: CDR1 SGHVS, CDR2 FNYEAQ. There are 15 residues in the CDR3. V gave up 7 bases and J gave up 0 bases, with 10 bases separating them. The CDR3 DNA reads as TGTGCCAGCACCCTCGGTCACTCTGGGGCCAACGTCCTGACTTTC. The encoded protein is CASTLGHSGANVLTF.

The rearrangement uses TRBV18 and TRBJ2-1; 10 nucleotides align to TRBD2. V lost 6 bases, J lost 10 bases, and 9 bases stayed unmatched. Per germline, CDR1 KGHSH and CDR2 LQKENI. The CDR3 is made up of 14 amino acids. CDR3 loop: CASSPLAGDGEQFF. In nucleotides, the CDR3 is TGTGCCAGCTCCCCTCTAGCGGGGGATGGGGAGCAGTTCTTC.

This clone was picked up one time. The chain employs TRBV19 and TRBJ2-7; 10 bases line up with TRBD1. Germline values: CDR1 LNHDA, CDR2 SQIVND (reference sequence). The ends lost 1 base at V and 3 bases at J; junction bases unmatched: 3. The CDR3 extends over 15 amino acids. As DNA, the CDR3 is TGTGCCAGTAGTATAGGTCGGACAGGGGGCTACGAGCAGTACTTC. Translating it yields CASSIGRTGGYEQYF.

The gene calls are TRBV19 and TRBJ1-1; 8 bases are a match to TRBD1. The CDR3 sequence is 13 residues long. Germline V gives CDR1 LNHDA, CDR2 SQIVND (reference sequence). V gave up 9 bases and J gave up 4 bases; unmatched junction bases: 7. The CDR3 DNA sequence: TGTGCCAGCAGCAGGGGGCGAGGCACTGAAGCTTTCTTT. It translates to CASSRGRGTEAFF.

This sequence joins TRBV7-8 and TRBJ2-7; the match to TRBD1 covers 9 bases. Trimming took 1 base from V and 2 from J; bases not matched to a gene: 3. The germline gives CDR1 SGHVS, CDR2 FQNEAQ. This CDR3 comprises 15 residues. CDR3 sequence: CASSLVRQGAYEQYF. In DNA, the CDR3 is TGTGCCAGCAGCTTAGTTCGACAGGGGGCCTACGAGCAGTACTTC. Looking up the rest from reference TRBV7-8 and TRBJ2-7 gives the full variable domain: GAGVSQSPRYKVAKRGQDVALRCDPISGHVSLFWYQQALGQGPEFLTYFQNEAQLDKSGLPSDRFFAERPEGSVSTLKIQRTQQEDSAVYLCASSLVRQGAYEQYFGPGTRLTVT.

The chain carries TRBV7-6 and TRBJ2-2; 9 bases align to TRBD1. There are 19 residues in the CDR3. The V segment lost 4 bases and the J segment 0 bases; nucleotides outside the gene matches: 12. Germline assignment: CDR1 SGHVS and CDR2 FNYEAQ. The CDR3 is CASSSRDRGGSSNTGELFF. The CDR3 DNA sequence: TGTGCCAGCAGCTCAAGAGACAGGGGGGGATCTTCGAACACCGGGGAGCTGTTTTTT.

This chain links TRBV7-6 with TRBJ2-3; 8 bases map to TRBD2. V shed 4 bases and J 11 bases; nucleotides not matched to a gene: 14. The CDR3 extends over 15 amino acids. Germline V CDR1 and CDR2: SGHVS, FNYEAQ. CDR3 bases: TGTGCCAGCAGCTCCTACAGCGGGGGCCCGGGGGGGCAGTATTTT. Translation: CASSSYSGGPGGQYF. Looking up the rest from reference TRBV7-6 and TRBJ2-3 gives the full variable domain: GAGVSQSPRYKVTKRGQDVALRCDPISGHVSLYWYRQALGQGPEFLTYFNYEAQQDKSGLPNDRFSAERPEGSISTLTIQRTEQRDSAMYRCASSSYSGGPGGQYFGPGTRLTVL.

The rearrangement uses TRBV4-1 and TRBJ2-7; TRBD2 matches 10 bases. Per germline, CDR1 MGHRA and CDR2 YSYEKL. The ends lost 2 bases at V and 5 bases at J; junction bases unmatched: 6. The CDR3 runs to 15 residues. The CDR3 DNA follows: TGCGCCAGCAGCCAAATAGCGGGAGGTGTCGACGAGCAGTACTTC. It translates to CASSQIAGGVDEQYF.

V and J are TRBV7-2 and TRBJ1-2; the match to TRBD1 covers 7 bases. With 5 bases clipped from V and 0 bases from J, the junction kept 6 bases outside the gene matches. This CDR3 has 15 amino acids. The germline V gene has CDR1 SGHTA and CDR2 FQGNSA. CDR3 residues: CASSHTGQTNYGYTF. The CDR3 bases are TGTGCCAGCAGCCACACGGGACAGACTAACTATGGCTACACCTTC.

In this sample, this clone turned up once. The chain carries TRBV27 and TRBJ2-5, with D perhaps TRBD2 (6 bases). CDR3 size: 13 residues. Germline CDR1 reads MNHEY; CDR2 reads SMNVEV (reference sequence). V gave up 8 bases and J gave up 5 bases, with 15 bases separating them. The CDR3 protein is CASGPGGVETQYF. Written as DNA, the CDR3 is TGTGCCAGCGGGCCTGGAGGGGTGGAGACCCAGTACTTC.

The V call is TRBV27, the J call TRBJ2-5; D is unclear. The CDR3 covers 13 residues. The V gene's germline CDR1 is MNHEY and CDR2 SMNVEV (reference sequence). V shed 5 bases and J shed 0 bases, with 7 bases lying between them. The CDR3 sequence: CASSTQYQETQYF. The CDR3, as DNA: TGTGCCAGCAGTACCCAGTACCAAGAGACCCAGTACTTC.

A remark on this clone: A read error may account for a junction end that differs from germline. This chain connects TRBV28 to TRBJ2-6, with 12 nucleotides matching TRBD1. Germline V CDR1 and CDR2: MDHEN, SYDVKM. The length of the CDR3 is 17 residues. The DNA for the CDR3 is TGTGCCACCAGTCCCGGGACAGGGGGCCGTGGGGCCAACGTCCTGACTTTC. Translation gives CATSPGTGGRGANVLTF.

The chain combines TRBV5-1 with TRBJ1-1; 10 nucleotides line up with TRBD1. This CDR3 spans 17 amino acids. CDR1 and CDR2 (germline): SGHRS, YFSETQ. Germline trimming cut 2 bases from V and 3 bases from J; bases unmatched to any gene: 10. This chain's CDR3 is CASSFGQGGIGDTEAFF. The CDR3 nucleotides read TGCGCCAGCAGCTTCGGACAGGGGGGAATTGGGGACACTGAAGCTTTCTTT.

The chain carries TRBV6-5 and TRBJ1-3, with a possible D match to TRBD1 (5 bases). This CDR3 has 15 amino acids. V was pared by 6 bases and J by 2 bases, with 14 bases between. Germline values: CDR1 MNHEY, CDR2 SVGAGI. For the CDR3, the DNA is TGTGCCAGCAGATCCTCCGGCAGGGCTGGAAACACCATATATTTT. Protein: CASRSSGRAGNTIYF.

The chain joins TRBV4-1 to TRBJ1-1, with D maybe TRBD1 (5 bases). CDR3 length: 15 amino acids. Germline-derived CDR1 and CDR2 are MGHRA and YSYEKL. Trimming removed 0 bases at V and 4 bases at J, with 12 bases between. The CDR3 DNA sequence: TGCGCCAGCAGCCAAGAGATGGGGCTGAGCACTGAAGCTTTCTTT. Its protein product is CASSQEMGLSTEAFF.

This clone occurred a few times. The CDR3 sequence is CASSSGTGYNTGELFF. CDR3 in DNA: TGCGCCAGCAGCTCGGGGACAGGGTACAACACCGGGGAGCTGTTTTTT. The J gene is TRBJ2-2, the V gene TRBV5-1; 9 nucleotides align to TRBD1. Unmatched junction bases numbered 5, after V lost 3 bases and J lost 2 bases. Germline V gene data show CDR1 as SGHRS and CDR2 as YFSETQ. The CDR3 extends over 16 amino acids.

The chain recombines TRBV5-4 with TRBJ2-2, with D perhaps TRBD1 (6 bases). Germline V gene sequence: CDR1 SGHNT, CDR2 YYREEE (reference sequence). V lost 4 bases to trimming and J lost 1 base, with 14 bases between them. The CDR3 loop spans 16 amino acids. DNA of the CDR3: TGTGCCAGCAGCGCAACCGGGACACTGAACACCGGGGAGCTGTTTTTT. It codes for CASSATGTLNTGELFF. The full variable domain, with the rest looked up from reference TRBV5-4 and TRBJ2-2, is ETGVTQSPTHLIKTRGQQVTLRCSSQSGHNTVSWYQQALGQGPQFIFQYYREEENGRGNFPPRFSGLQFPNYSSELNVNALELDDSALYLCASSATGTLNTGELFFGEGSRLTVL.

The V call is TRBV27, the J call TRBJ2-1, with D perhaps TRBD2 (6 bases). The V and J ends lost 5 bases and 3 bases respectively, with 23 bases between them. CDR3 size: 18 residues. Germline V gene data show CDR1 as MNHEY and CDR2 as SMNVEV (reference sequence). The CDR3 spells CASSPFLQAGEFYNEQFF. As DNA, the CDR3 is TGTGCCAGCAGTCCCTTCCTCCAAGCGGGCGAATTCTACAATGAGCAGTTCTTC.

The chain is built from TRBV12-5 and TRBJ2-1, with D possibly TRBD1 on 5 matching bases. CDR1 LGHNT and CDR2 FRNRAP come from the germline V gene. There are 15 residues in the CDR3. V was clipped by 2 bases and J by 0 bases, with 8 bases between them. CDR3 protein: CASGLTGLSYNEQFF. The CDR3 DNA reads TGTGCTAGTGGTTTGACAGGTCTCTCCTACAATGAGCAGTTCTTC.

V and J are TRBV28 and TRBJ2-5; 8 nucleotides match TRBD1. V trimming: 4 bases; J trimming: 7 bases; junction bases outside the gene matches: 17. The V gene's germline CDR1 is MDHEN and CDR2 SYDVKM. The CDR3 has 17 residues. For the CDR3, the DNA is TGTGCCAGCAGTTCCACCCTAACATGGACAGGGCCAAGGACCCAGTACTTC. Its translation is CASSSTLTWTGPRTQYF. The variable domain in full, with the rest retrieved from reference TRBV28 and TRBJ2-5, is DVKVTQSSRYLVKRTGEKVFLECVQDMDHENMFWYRQDPGLGLRLIYFSYDVKMKEKGDIPEGYSVSREKKERFSLILESASTNQTSMYLCASSSTLTWTGPRTQYFGPGTRLLVL.